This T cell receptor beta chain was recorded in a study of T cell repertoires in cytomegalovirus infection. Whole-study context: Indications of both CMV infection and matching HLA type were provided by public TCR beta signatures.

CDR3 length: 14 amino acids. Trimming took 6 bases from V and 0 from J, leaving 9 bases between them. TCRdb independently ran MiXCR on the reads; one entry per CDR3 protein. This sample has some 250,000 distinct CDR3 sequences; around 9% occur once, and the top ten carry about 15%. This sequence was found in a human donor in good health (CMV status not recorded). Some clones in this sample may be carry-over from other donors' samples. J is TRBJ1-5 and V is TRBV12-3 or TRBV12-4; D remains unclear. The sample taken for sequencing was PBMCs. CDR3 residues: CASRQSNSNQPQHF. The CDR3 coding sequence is TGTGCCAGCAGACAGTCAAATAGCAATCAGCCCCAGCATTTT.